This TCR beta chain is drawn from a study of T cell responses to AZD1222 COVID-19 vaccine (dated by TCRdb to the early 2020s). With respect to the entire study: TCR sequencing was performed for more than 230 trial participants, of whom some 200 were given two doses of AZD1222 and 26 were given two doses of MenACWY control vaccine. Enrollment into the trials was organized by age into subgroups of 18-55, 56-69 and 70-plus years, and those subgroups contained approximately 150, 30 and 60 TCR-sequenced participants, respectively. Study-wide findings and limitations: Reportedly, close to half of the unique spike-specific TCRs recognized epitopes lying outside the regions that are mutated in the B.1.351 and B.1.1.7 variants. No day 14 peak-response samples were available, so repertoires were characterized only after the peak T cell response. Participants were mostly white British, with more females than males. The authors suggested clonal diversity may have been underestimated. The 56-69-year group was small, and its depth increase did not reach significance, likely because of low power. Spike-specific TCR breadth and depth rose significantly after two AZD1222 doses compared with day 0 and with MenACWY recipients. Only 5 to 7 AZD1222 recipients were SARS-CoV-2 seropositive at baseline, limiting conclusions about previously exposed vaccinees. CD4 TCRs associated with the vaccine covered the entire spike protein, and the dominant responses were in regions 160-218 and 743-854.

The junction shows trimming of 3 bases on V and 6 bases on J, plus 15 bases between the germline ends. CDR1 and CDR2 (MDHEN, SYDVKM) derive from the germline V gene. Its CDR3 holds 15 amino acids, cysteine through phenylalanine. Here the CDR3 DNA is all that survives: 45 bases in frame from base 1. The CDR3 regions of human TCRbeta chains were subjected to immunosequencing. The authors' pipeline ran thus. TCRs in the repertoires were compared against a reference library of SARS-CoV-2-specific TCRs that had been generated with the MIRA antigen-specificity platform. Breadth meant the fraction of unique TCRs that were SARS-CoV-2-associated, whereas depth meant the fraction of total T cells that were SARS-CoV-2-associated. Using the MIRA data, each spike-specific TCR was mapped to the spike region that the TCR reacts to and placed in a CD4 or CD8 class. Log10-transformed breadth and depth values were compared by one-way ANOVA with Sidak's multiple comparisons tests. TCRdb obtained this table from immuneACCESS and retained in-frame rearrangements with V and J assigned. These tables miss some clones; where compared with another copy, unresolved V genes account for less than half of the shortfall, and the remainder is unexplained. V and J calls and clone size are given by that table; D and trimming were obtained from the DNA. The sample yields 100,000 to 150,000 clones; around 83% were counted once. Of the sample, roughly a quarter falls within the top ten clones.

In the case of this clone: What this receptor recognizes is not known. One base away there is no much larger clone; base qualities are not given.

The sample's time point label, decoded: about 28 days (+/-7) after the second vaccine dose. AZD1222 recipients whose second dose came at about 4 weeks and those whose second dose came at about 12 weeks were combined into one group, since spike-specific TCR depth and breadth did not differ between the two schedules. The vaccinee samples were drawn from two UK trials, COV001 and COV002, one of which was a single-blind randomized controlled phase 2/3 trial testing AZD1222 (ChAdOx1 nCoV-19) in healthy adults. For TCRbeta chain sequencing, PBMC samples were collected from trial participants at day 0 and at day 28 after the second dose.

The sequence joins TRBV28 to TRBJ1-5; a confident D gene designation cannot be given. This sequence originates from an adult who received the AZD1222 COVID-19 vaccine. The material was peripheral blood, obtained 28 days after the second AZD1222 dose. The DNA reads as follows: TGTGCCAGCAGTTTGGAGGTGGGGTTGGGTCAGCCCCAGCATTTT. Translated, this is CASSLEVGLGQPQHF.